One sample yielded the 23 T cell receptor beta chains listed below, sequenced in a study of identical twins. TCRdb analysed the 5' RACE reads with MiXCR anew, one entry per CDR3 protein. Of approximately 190,000 distinct CDR3 sequences listed, 15% to 20% are singletons. These data were also reused for a study on T cells expressing NK-cell markers.

Sequenced sample: CD8+ T cells sorted from blood. The receptors were sampled from a woman aged 18 to 35 in good health.

This clonotype has only a few counts. This chain uses TRBV11-2 with TRBJ2-4; tentative D call: TRBD2 (5 bases). V was pared by 7 bases and J by 3 bases, with 25 bases between. The CDR3 covers 18 residues. CDR1 is SGHAT and CDR2 is FQNNGV in the germline V gene. CDR3 sequence: CASTQTGGSLPGKNIQYF. The CDR3 nucleotides read TGTGCCAGCACCCAGACTGGCGGGTCCCTCCCGGGCAAAAACATTCAGTACTTC.

V usage is TRBV10-2 and J usage is TRBJ2-1, with 12 bases that match TRBD2. CDR3 length: 12 residues. The germline V gene encodes CDR1 WSHSY and CDR2 SAAADI. The J segment lost 9 bases and the V segment lost 10 bases, leaving 4 bases of the junction unmatched. The CDR3 DNA reads as TGCGCCACCTCGACTAGCGGGGGTGAGCAGTTCTTC. Translated: CATSTSGGEQFF.

About this clonotype: One end of the junction fails to match germline, which may point to a read error. The rearrangement links TRBV12-3 or TRBV12-4 to TRBJ2-1, with D possibly called TRBD1 or TRBD2 (5 bases each). This CDR3 spans 12 amino acids. The DNA for the CDR3 is TGTGCCAGCAGCCCTAGGGGACCTGAGCGGTTCTTC. Translating it yields CASSPRGPERFF.

This clonotype was counted only a few times. The CDR3 reads CASSYIGQGDEQYF. The CDR3, as DNA: TGTGCCAGCAGTTATATCGGACAGGGGGATGAGCAGTACTTC. The chain joins TRBV12-3 or TRBV12-4 to TRBJ2-7; 10 bases match TRBD1. Trimming at V came to 4 bases and at J to 7 bases, leaving 7 bases not matched to a gene. This CDR3 comprises 14 residues.

The chain is built from TRBV9 and TRBJ2-7; D is undetermined. Germline V gene lookup returns CDR1 SGDLS and CDR2 YYNGEE. This CDR3 is 13 amino acids long. V lost 0 bases and J lost 4, with 8 bases in between. The DNA for the CDR3 is TGTGCCAGCAGCGTAGGTATAGGTTACGAGCAGTACTTC. The encoded protein is CASSVGIGYEQYF.

V gene TRBV20-1 combines with J gene TRBJ2-7; tentatively, D is TRBD1 or TRBD2 (5 bases each). CDR3 length equals 14 residues. Germline loops: CDR1 DFQATT, CDR2 SNEGSKA (reference sequence). V lost 8 bases to trimming and J lost 3 bases, with 20 bases between them. Here the CDR3 DNA reads TGCAGTACCCAGGGACCAATCGCCCGCTACGAGCAGTACTTC. It encodes CSTQGPIARYEQYF.

J is TRBJ2-7 and V is TRBV7-9; weak D call: TRBD1 (6 bases). This CDR3 comprises 16 residues. V was clipped by 5 bases and J by 1 base, with 18 bases between them. CDR1 SEHNR and CDR2 FQNEAQ come from the germline V gene (reference sequence). As DNA, the CDR3 is TGTGCCAGCAGCCCCACCCCCCCACAGGGATCCTACGAGCAGTACTTC. This codes for CASSPTPPQGSYEQYF.

This clonotype has more than one count but fewer than ten. V gene TRBV15 combines with J gene TRBJ2-3, with 10 bases fitting TRBD2. This CDR3 contains 17 residues. CDR1 LNHNV and CDR2 YYDKDF come from the germline V gene (reference sequence). V was pared by 5 bases and J by 1 base, with 9 bases of the junction left unmatched. The CDR3, as DNA: TGTGCCACCAGCGGAACAAGCGGGAGGGGAGGCACAGATACGCAGTATTTT. The encoded protein is CATSGTSGRGGTDTQYF.

The rearrangement joins TRBV19 to TRBJ2-7; either TRBD1 or TRBD2 may supply D (5 bases each). The CDR3 has 14 amino acids. V lost 3 bases and J 0 bases, leaving 9 bases between the germline ends. Germline V gene lookup returns CDR1 LNHDA and CDR2 SQIVND (reference sequence). The CDR3 sequence is CASSIAGGSYEQYF. The CDR3 DNA is TGTGCCAGTAGTATCGCTGGGGGCTCCTACGAGCAGTACTTC. Full variable domain (missing parts from reference TRBV19 and TRBJ2-7): DGGITQSPKYLFRKEGQNVTLSCEQNLNHDAMYWYRQDPGQGLRLIYYSQIVNDFQKGDIAEGYSVSREKKESFPLTVTSAQKNPTAFYLCASSIAGGSYEQYFGPGTRLTVT.

The J gene is TRBJ2-1, the V gene TRBV11-2; D remains unclear. CDR3 length equals 15 residues. Trimming removed 5 bases from V and 3 bases from J, with 14 bases in between. CDR1 SGHAT and CDR2 FQNNGV come from the germline V gene. This CDR3 reads CASSLQFIGYNEQFF. CDR3 DNA sequence: TGTGCCAGCAGCCTACAGTTTATCGGCTACAATGAGCAGTTCTTC.

This clonotype was detected only a few times. The chain joins TRBV29-1 to TRBJ2-1; maybe TRBD2 (6 bases). Germline assignment: CDR1 SQVTM and CDR2 ANQGSEA. This CDR3 is built from 13 residues. The V end was cut by 7 bases, the J end by 6 bases, with 16 bases between. The CDR3 DNA reads TGCAGCGCCCCGGGGCGGGGAGGCAATGAGCAGTTCTTC. Encoded protein: CSAPGRGGNEQFF.

This chain links TRBV7-9 with TRBJ2-1; no clear D. The ends were cut back, 5 bases at V and 10 bases at J, with 12 bases in the middle. The CDR3 sequence is 12 residues long. Germline CDR1 is SEHNR and CDR2 is FQNEAQ (reference sequence). The CDR3 region has the DNA TGTGCCAGCAGCGATATGGCAAGAGAGCAGTTCTTC. Amino acid sequence: CASSDMAREQFF.

The rearrangement uses TRBV6-5 and TRBJ2-1; no reliable D call. The V end was cut by 2 bases, the J end by 0 bases, with 14 bases between. Per germline, CDR1 MNHEY and CDR2 SVGAGI. There are 17 residues in the CDR3. The CDR3 DNA reads TGTGCCAGCAGTTACGCAGACTTTCCGAGCTCCTACAATGAGCAGTTCTTC. Protein product: CASSYADFPSSYNEQFF.

The gene calls are TRBV20-1 and TRBJ2-1; TRBD1 agrees at 7 bases. Germline V gene sequence: CDR1 DFQATT, CDR2 SNEGSKA (reference sequence). Unmatched junction bases numbered 2, after V lost 3 bases and J lost 0 bases. The CDR3 covers 14 residues. CDR3 coding DNA: TGCAGTGCTAGGGGGACAGCCTCCTACAATGAGCAGTTCTTC. Translating gives CSARGTASYNEQFF.

This clonotype was seen more than once but under ten times. The chain recombines TRBV27 with TRBJ2-2, with 9 bases that match TRBD2. CDR3 size: 15 residues. V lost 5 bases and J lost 5; bases outside the gene matches: 6. In germline, CDR1 is MNHEY, CDR2 SMNVEV (reference sequence). The CDR3 DNA reads as TGTGCCAGCAGTCCCTGGGCGGGAGGGACCGGGGAGCTGTTTTTT. It translates to CASSPWAGGTGELFF.

V is TRBV2 and J is TRBJ1-1; 7 bases are a match to TRBD1. The germline V gene encodes CDR1 SNHLY and CDR2 FYNNEI. This CDR3 spans 13 amino acids. Trimming cost V 6 bases and J 8 bases; bases outside gene matches: 9. CDR3 nucleotides: TGTGCCAGCAGCGACCGCAGACAGGGCGAAGCTTTCTTT. It is translated as CASSDRRQGEAFF. The variable domain in full, with the rest retrieved from reference TRBV2 and TRBJ1-1, is EPEVTQTPSHQVTQMGQEVILRCVPISNHLYFYWYRQILGQKVEFLVSFYNNEISEKSEIFDDQFSVERPDGSNFTLKIRSTKLEDSAMYFCASSDRRQGEAFFGQGTRLTVV.

The table lists this clonotype with a few counts. This CDR3 reads CASSISGSGTAYNEQFF. The CDR3 DNA follows: TGTGCCAGTAGTATCAGTGGTTCTGGGACAGCTTACAATGAGCAGTTCTTC. The V and J genes are TRBV19 and TRBJ2-1, with TRBD1 identical over 7 bases. The V gene's germline CDR1 is LNHDA and CDR2 SQIVND (reference sequence). The CDR3 runs to 17 residues. Trimming removed 3 bases from V and 4 bases from J; junction bases left unmatched: 12.

This clonotype was found a few times. The rearrangement uses TRBV10-2 and TRBJ2-3; 7 bases match TRBD1. Per germline, CDR1 WSHSY and CDR2 SAAADI. Germline trimming cut 4 bases from V and 4 bases from J; bases unmatched to any gene: 5. The CDR3 spans 14 residues. The CDR3 DNA reads TGCGCCAGCAGTGCTTTAGGGGGCGCAGATACGCAGTATTTT. The encoded protein is CASSALGGADTQYF.

The chain combines TRBV18 with TRBJ2-5, with D hard to call. The V end was cut by 0 bases, the J end by 0 bases, with 2 bases between. From germline, CDR1 is KGHSH and CDR2 LQKENI. The CDR3 runs 13 residues. Written as DNA, the CDR3 is TGTGCCAGCTCACCACCGTACCAAGAGACCCAGTACTTC. Amino acid sequence: CASSPPYQETQYF.

This clonotype came up many times. V and J are TRBV4-2 and TRBJ2-7, with TRBD2 matching over 9 bases. This CDR3 comprises 15 residues. V was pared by 0 bases and J by 1 base, with 1 base of the junction left unmatched. In germline, CDR1 is LGHNA, CDR2 YNFKEQ. This CDR3 is CASSQDSGGSYEQYF. Here the CDR3 DNA reads TGTGCCAGCAGCCAAGATAGCGGGGGATCCTACGAGCAGTACTTC.

J is TRBJ2-1 and V is TRBV9, with TRBD2 matching 9 bases. Germline V gene data show CDR1 as SGDLS and CDR2 as YYNGEE. The CDR3 loop spans 16 amino acids. V shed 0 bases, J shed 4 bases, and the junction held 5 bases outside the gene matches. The CDR3 spells CASSVGAGGVYNEQFF. CDR3 DNA: TGTGCCAGCAGCGTAGGAGCGGGGGGTGTGTACAATGAGCAGTTCTTC.

This clonotype was counted only a few times. This may come from a read error, since a much larger clone is one base off. The chain combines TRBV5-5 with TRBJ1-1, with 9 bases lining up with TRBD1. V gave up 3 bases and J gave up 1 base; unmatched junction bases: 1. Per the germline V gene, CDR1 is SGHKS and CDR2 is YYEKEE (reference sequence). CDR3 length: 14 residues. CDR3 nucleotide sequence: TGTGCCAGCAGCTGGGGACAGGGGAACACTGAAGCTTTCTTT. It codes for CASSWGQGNTEAFF.

This clonotype turned up a few times. The chain recombines TRBV19 with TRBJ2-6; no definite D call. Germline loops: CDR1 LNHDA, CDR2 SQIVND (reference sequence). V dropped 3 bases and J dropped 2 bases, with 20 bases sitting between them. The CDR3 runs 19 residues. In nucleotides, the CDR3 is TGTGCCAGTAGTATGGAGCTACACCCCCGTTGGCCTGGGGCCAACGTCCTGACTTTC. Its protein product is CASSMELHPRWPGANVLTF.